One sample yielded the 17 T cell receptor beta chains listed below, sequenced in a study of neurological immune-mediated disorders. TCRdb processed the 5' RACE reads anew with MiXCR; each CDR3 protein has one entry. The table records 66,000 or so distinct CDR3 sequences, around 5.2% of them present only once. The specimen sequenced was PBMCs. The receptors were sampled from a woman aged 25 to 45 with multiple sclerosis.

In its sample, this clonotype was seen a few times. This chain connects TRBV4-2 to TRBJ2-3; a possible D gene is TRBD2 (5 bases). The germline V gene has CDR1 LGHNA and CDR2 YNFKEQ. V was shortened by 2 bases and J by 6 bases, with 6 bases between the two germline ends. This CDR3 contains 12 residues. This chain's CDR3 is CASSQREDTQYF. The CDR3 DNA is TGTGCCAGCAGCCAAAGGGAGGATACGCAGTATTTT.

The CDR3: CASSLGPSVTDTQYF. DNA for the CDR3: TGTGCCAGCAGCTTGGGCCCCAGCGTTACAGATACGCAGTATTTT. The V call is TRBV5-6, the J call TRBJ2-3; D is unclear. CDR1 and CDR2 from the germline V gene are SGHDT and YYEEEE. Trimming left V 0 bases short and J 3 bases short, with 11 bases between. The CDR3 has 15 residues.

This clonotype was detected many times. Mismatch with germline at one junction end may stem from a read error. J is TRBJ1-1 and V is TRBV9; no reliable D call. CDR3 length: 8 residues. CDR1 SGDLS and CDR2 YYNGEE come from the germline V gene. DNA of the CDR3: TGTGCCAGCAGCCCCGGTATCTTT. Encoded protein: CASSPGIF.

This clonotype appeared many times. V gene TRBV29-1 combines with J gene TRBJ1-5; D gene ambiguous. CDR1 is SQVTM and CDR2 is ANQGSEA in the germline V gene. This CDR3 spans 13 amino acids. The V end lost 4 bases, the J end lost 4 bases, and 11 bases lay between the germline ends. Here the CDR3 DNA reads TGCAGCGTTGTGGCGGCTCAGAATCAGCCCCAGCATTTT. This encodes CSVVAAQNQPQHF. The whole variable domain, remainder taken from reference TRBV29-1 and TRBJ1-5, is SAVISQKPSRDICQRGTSLTIQCQVDSQVTMMFWYRQQPGQSLTLIATANQGSEATYESGFVIDKFPISRPNLTFSTLTVSNMSPEDSSIYLCSVVAAQNQPQHFGDGTRLSIL.

This rearrangement joins TRBV20-1 to TRBJ1-2; 7 bases are shared with TRBD1. J gave up 2 bases and V 0 bases, and 9 bases lay outside the gene matches. CDR3 length equals 16 residues. CDR1 is DFQATT and CDR2 is SNEGSKA in the germline V gene (reference sequence). The CDR3: CSARDFRTGSNYGYTF. CDR3 coding DNA: TGCAGTGCTAGAGATTTTCGGACAGGTTCCAACTATGGCTACACCTTC.

V and J are TRBV5-1 and TRBJ2-3; D not certain. The CDR3 covers 14 residues. The germline gives CDR1 SGHRS, CDR2 YFSETQ. V lost 0 bases and J 0 bases, leaving 5 bases between the germline ends. CDR3 nucleotides: TGCGCCAGCAGCTTGGAACGAAGCACAGATACGCAGTATTTT. This encodes CASSLERSTDTQYF.

This clonotype was counted ten times or more. The CDR3 region has the DNA TGTGCCAGCAGAAGAGACAGCTTGGCTGTGAATGAGCAGTTCTTC. The encoded protein is CASRRDSLAVNEQFF. The chain has TRBV2 and TRBJ2-1; a possible D gene is TRBD1 (5 bases). V lost 6 bases to trimming and J lost 7 bases, with 19 bases between them. The CDR3 totals 15 residues. CDR1 is SNHLY and CDR2 is FYNNEI in the germline V gene.

This clonotype was seen at least ten times. The V and J genes are TRBV21-1 and TRBJ2-3; the table names TRBD1, a call not compared with the DNA. TRBV21-1 is a pseudogene locus. The CDR3 has 17 residues. The CDR3 loop is CASSTGINRVRADTQYF. The CDR3 DNA sequence: TGTGCCAGCAGCACGGGGATTAACAGGGTCAGGGCAGATACGCAGTATTTT.

This clonotype was observed many times. The CDR3 loop reads CAWTSGGVETQYF. The CDR3, as DNA: TGTGCCTGGACGTCGGGAGGAGTCGAGACCCAGTACTTC. The J gene is TRBJ2-5, the V gene TRBV30; TRBD2 matches at 7 bases. Losses at the gene ends were 4 bases for V and 5 bases for J; bases not matched to a gene: 7. The germline CDR1 and CDR2 sequences are GTSNPN and SVGIG (reference sequence). This CDR3 region has 13 residues.

This clonotype was counted ten times or more. The genes are TRBV20-1 and TRBJ1-1; D is perhaps TRBD1 (6 bases). The CDR3 extends over 14 amino acids. Trimming cost V 0 bases and J 2 bases, with 10 bases left between them. Germline V gene lookup returns CDR1 DFQATT and CDR2 SNEGSKA (reference sequence). The CDR3 sequence: CSARDLTGNTEAFF. The CDR3 nucleotides are TGCAGTGCTAGAGATTTGACAGGAAACACTGAAGCTTTCTTT.

The chain joins TRBV20-1 to TRBJ2-1; TRBD2 matches at 7 bases. The CDR3 has 15 residues. Germline CDR1 DFQATT, CDR2 SNEGSKA (reference sequence). V shed 8 bases and J 1 base; nucleotides not matched to a gene: 11. The CDR3 DNA sequence: TGCAGTACCACGGCTGGCGGGAGATCCTACAATGAGCAGTTCTTC. Translation: CSTTAGGRSYNEQFF.

This clonotype was recorded at least ten times. The chain carries TRBV20-1 and TRBJ2-3; perhaps D is TRBD1 or TRBD2 (5 bases each). CDR1 is DFQATT, CDR2 SNEGSKA, per germline (reference sequence). V was cut by 3 bases and J by 1 base, with 14 bases left in between. The length of the CDR3 is 15 residues. CDR3 DNA: TGCAGTGCTAGTCTGGGGGAACATGGCACAGATACGCAGTATTTT. As protein: CSASLGEHGTDTQYF.

This clonotype occurred many times. J is TRBJ1-1 and V is TRBV20-1; D gene unclear. Germline V gene lookup returns CDR1 DFQATT and CDR2 SNEGSKA (reference sequence). The CDR3 loop spans 8 amino acids. The CDR3 DNA follows: TGCAGACCGCAAGGGGCTTTCTTT. It yields the protein CRPQGAFF.

At least ten counts were recorded for this clonotype. This sequence joins TRBV4-1 and TRBJ2-1, with TRBD2 identical over 15 bases. Germline V CDR1 and CDR2: MGHRA, YSYEKL. The CDR3 extends over 18 amino acids. The junction had 5 bases not matched to a gene; V was cut back by 5 bases and J by 0 bases. CDR3 sequence (DNA): TGCGCCAGCAGCACGGGACTAGCGGGGGGAAGCTCCTACAATGAGCAGTTCTTC. As protein: CASSTGLAGGSSYNEQFF.

This clonotype was picked up many times. V and J are TRBV6-5 and TRBJ2-2, with a possible D match to TRBD1 (6 bases). V was pared by 8 bases and J by 3 bases, with 16 bases between. The CDR3 covers 15 residues. Germline V gene sequence: CDR1 MNHEY, CDR2 SVGAGI. The CDR3 nucleotides read TGTGCCAGCGGGTCCACAGGGCCGGACACCGGGGAGCTGTTTTTT. Its translation is CASGSTGPDTGELFF.

This clonotype has a handful of counts. V usage is TRBV20-1 and J usage is TRBJ2-1, with D possibly matching TRBD2 (6 bases). The CDR3 covers 15 residues. Between the trimmed V and J ends, which lost 5 bases and 0 bases, there was a span of 14 bases. Per germline, CDR1 DFQATT and CDR2 SNEGSKA (reference sequence). The CDR3 coding sequence is TGCAGTGCTCCCGAACGGGGGAGCTCCTACAATGAGCAGTTCTTC. This encodes CSAPERGSSYNEQFF.

The table lists this clonotype with many counts. This chain connects TRBV12-3 or TRBV12-4 to TRBJ1-1; D perhaps matches TRBD1 (6 bases). This CDR3 has 14 residues. V dropped 6 bases and J dropped 8 bases, with 19 bases sitting between them. The chain's CDR3 is CASRLYRDIGEAFF. Written as DNA, the CDR3 is TGTGCCAGCAGGCTCTACCGGGACATCGGAGAAGCTTTCTTT.